This entry lists 28 T cell receptor beta chains sequenced from one sample in a study of read filtering for tumor transcriptome and immune sequencing. This library used around 0.4 ug RNA and molecular barcoded adaptors spanning alpha/delta and beta/gamma chains. Each CDR3 protein gets one entry after TCRdb re-called the reads with MiXCR. The table includes tens of thousands of distinct CDR3 sequences, roughly a fifth detected once. Sequencing was done on a sample of a population of CD138-negative cells sorted from bone marrow. These receptors originate from a donor over 35 with multiple myeloma.

This clonotype came up many times. The chain couples TRBV7-9 to TRBJ2-1; 8 nucleotides line up with TRBD2. The junction had 17 bases not matched to a gene; V was cut back by 11 bases and J by 8 bases. This CDR3 contains 15 residues. Per the germline V gene, CDR1 is SEHNR and CDR2 is FQNEAQ (reference sequence). The CDR3 coding sequence is TGTGCCGGAAGCAAGGGAGCGGGAGTAGGGGATGAGCAGTTCTTC. Its protein is CAGSKGAGVGDEQFF.

The chain is built from TRBV20-1 and TRBJ1-5, with D hard to call. The germline V and J ends were trimmed by 4 bases and 11 bases, with 24 bases remaining between them. Germline V lookup: CDR1 DFQATT, CDR2 SNEGSKA (reference sequence). The CDR3 is made up of 15 amino acids. The CDR3 bases are TGCAGTGCTACACCCCCGCCCGGAGCCCCCTCAGCCCAGCATTTT. This codes for CSATPPPGAPSAQHF.

Many counts were recorded for this clonotype. The V and J genes are TRBV28 and TRBJ2-3, with 10 nucleotides matching TRBD1. The CDR3 spans 18 residues. Germline CDR1 is MDHEN and CDR2 is SYDVKM. The V segment lost 0 bases and the J segment 3 bases; nucleotides outside the gene matches: 9. For the CDR3, the DNA is TGTGCCAGCAGTTTATGGGGGACAGGGGCGCGGGGGACAGATACGCAGTATTTT. Residues: CASSLWGTGARGTDTQYF. Variable domain in full (rest from reference TRBV28 and TRBJ2-3): DVKVTQSSRYLVKRTGEKVFLECVQDMDHENMFWYRQDPGLGLRLIYFSYDVKMKEKGDIPEGYSVSREKKERFSLILESASTNQTSMYLCASSLWGTGARGTDTQYFGPGTRLTVL.

This clonotype was detected many times. This sequence joins TRBV6-2 or TRBV6-3 and TRBJ2-1, with D perhaps being TRBD1 or TRBD2 (5 bases each). The germline V gene encodes CDR1 MNHEY and CDR2 SVGEGT. V was trimmed by 3 bases and J by 9 bases, leaving 6 bases between them. The CDR3 is 11 amino acids. The CDR3 sequence: CASSYGGEQFF. For the CDR3, the DNA is TGTGCCAGCAGTTATGGGGGTGAGCAGTTCTTC.

The gene calls are TRBV29-1 and TRBJ1-5; D possibly corresponds to TRBD1 (6 bases). The CDR3 is 16 amino acids. The germline V gene has CDR1 SQVTM and CDR2 ANQGSEA. Trimming shortened V by 8 bases and J by 0 bases, and 20 bases separated the two germline ends. The CDR3 DNA reads TGCAGCTTTGTCTTTGCGACAGGTGGTAGCAATCAGCCCCAGCATTTT. Its translation: CSFVFATGGSNQPQHF.

In its sample, this clonotype was seen once. Since a much larger clone is just one base distant, this may be a read error. The gene calls are TRBV29-1 and TRBJ1-4, with 8 positions matching TRBD1. The CDR3 runs 12 residues. Looked up from germline, CDR1 is SQVTM and CDR2 is ANQGSEA. The V gene end was trimmed by 5 bases and the J gene end by 12 bases; junction bases not matched to a gene: 8. CDR3 DNA: TGCAGCGTTCGGACAGGGTACGAAGAACTGTTTTTT. Translated: CSVRTGYEELFF.

This clonotype came up many times. The gene calls are TRBV10-2 and TRBJ2-1, with 12 bases identical to TRBD2. CDR1 WSHSY and CDR2 SAAADI come from the germline V gene. This CDR3 comprises 16 residues. The trim removed 7 bases at V and 8 bases at J, leaving 12 bases unmatched. CDR3 sequence (DNA): TGCGCCAGCAACCCTCGAGGGACTAGCGGGCTGGATGAGCAGTTCTTC. It translates to CASNPRGTSGLDEQFF.

As regards this clonotype: Likely a read error: the CDR3 ends without its conserved phenylalanine or tryptophan. The V gene is TRBV20-1, the J gene TRBJ2-1; 14 nucleotides line up with TRBD2. The CDR3 consists of 15 residues. CDR1 and CDR2 (germline): DFQATT, SNEGSKA (reference sequence). CDR3 in amino acids: CSARKGLAGDNEQFL. The CDR3 DNA reads TGCAGTGCTAGAAAGGGACTAGCGGGGGACAACGAGCAGTTCCTC.

This clonotype was observed many times. The chain couples TRBV28 to TRBJ2-1; the D call may be TRBD1 or TRBD2 (5 bases each). Between the trimmed V and J ends, which lost 8 bases and 1 base, there was a span of 15 bases. The CDR3 is made up of 15 amino acids. CDR1 is MDHEN, CDR2 SYDVKM, per germline. In nucleotides, the CDR3 is TGTGCCAGCGTTTCCGGGACGGAATCCTACAATGAGCAGTTCTTC. Translation: CASVSGTESYNEQFF.

This clonotype appeared many times. The rearrangement links TRBV19 to TRBJ2-5; no definite D call. The CDR3 is 13 amino acids. V lost 2 bases and J lost 4, with 8 bases in between. Germline V CDR1 and CDR2: LNHDA, SQIVND (reference sequence). CDR3 protein: CASSIRRSETQYF. As DNA, the CDR3 is TGTGCCAGTAGTATACGTAGATCAGAGACCCAGTACTTC.

This clonotype was observed many times. The V gene is TRBV7-2, the J gene TRBJ1-4; weak D call: TRBD1 (5 bases). Trimming took off 1 base at V and 6 bases at J, with 6 bases between the two ends. Germline V lookup: CDR1 SGHTA, CDR2 FQGNSA. This CDR3 has 13 amino acids. The CDR3 is CASSLEGHEKLFF. CDR3 DNA: TGTGCCAGCAGCTTAGAGGGGCATGAAAAACTGTTTTTT.

Concerning this clonotype itself: Given a far larger clone just one base away, this is likely a sequencing read error. The chain employs TRBV12-3 or TRBV12-4 and TRBJ2-2, with TRBD2 as a possible D gene (6 bases). The CDR3 is 17 amino acids. This chain's CDR3 is CASSLAAAGRETGELFF. Written as DNA, the CDR3 is TGTGCCAGCAGCTTAGCGGCGGCAGGGAGAGAAACCGGGGAGCTGTTTTTT.

This clonotype was detected many times. V usage is TRBV29-1 and J usage is TRBJ2-1; TRBD2 aligns across 14 bases. The CDR3 totals 15 residues. Trimming at V came to 7 bases and at J to 8 bases, leaving 10 bases not matched to a gene. CDR1 and CDR2 from the germline V gene are SQVTM and ANQGSEA. CDR3 sequence: CSAIGTSGSRYEQFF. The CDR3, as DNA: TGCAGCGCCATCGGGACTAGCGGGAGTCGGTATGAGCAGTTCTTC.

By frequency in the sample, this clonotype is medium-sized. V usage is TRBV4-2 and J usage is TRBJ2-1; 11 bases agree with TRBD2. From germline, CDR1 is LGHNA and CDR2 YNFKEQ. The CDR3 spans 17 residues. V lost 4 bases and J lost 0; bases outside the gene matches: 5. The CDR3 loop is CASSRGLADSSYNEQFF. In DNA form, the CDR3 reads TGTGCCAGCAGCCGGGGACTAGCGGATAGCTCCTACAATGAGCAGTTCTTC.

As regards this clonotype: A single base separates this from a much larger clone, so it may be a read error. This chain connects TRBV5-1 to TRBJ2-1, with TRBD1 matching over 8 bases. Germline assignment: CDR1 SGHRS and CDR2 YFSETQ. The CDR3 contains 13 residues. For the CDR3, the DNA is TGCGCCGGCAGGCAGCAGGGGGCGAATGAGCAGTTCTTC. This gives the protein CAGRQQGANEQFF.

At least ten counts were recorded for this clonotype. The chain joins TRBV28 to TRBJ1-4, with TRBD1 as a possible D gene (6 bases). V gave up 5 bases and J gave up 12 bases, with 10 bases separating them. The germline gives CDR1 MDHEN, CDR2 SYDVKM. This CDR3 has 11 residues. CDR3: CASSRGWELFF. As DNA, the CDR3 is TGTGCCAGCAGTAGGGGGTGGGAACTGTTTTTT.

Ten or more counts support this clonotype. This chain connects TRBV7-2 to TRBJ2-3; D may be TRBD2 (5 bases). Trimming stripped 1 base from V and 2 bases from J, with 13 bases between. The CDR3 is 16 residues long. Germline CDR1 reads SGHTA; CDR2 reads FQGNSA. The CDR3 DNA sequence: TGTGCCAGCAGCTTAGGGGCTAGCCGCCTCACAGATACGCAGTATTTT. Translating it yields CASSLGASRLTDTQYF.

This clonotype was recorded many times. The rearrangement links TRBV19 to TRBJ2-2; D not resolved. V was pared by 9 bases and J by 5 bases, with 13 bases between. Per germline, CDR1 LNHDA and CDR2 SQIVND (reference sequence). The CDR3 is 13 amino acids. The CDR3 DNA sequence: TGTGCCAGCAGCCGAGCAAGGACCGGGGAGCTGTTTTTT. Amino acid sequence: CASSRARTGELFF.

In the case of this clonotype: This may arise from a read error, as a much more abundant clone is one base away. The chain is built from TRBV6-5 and TRBJ2-1; TRBD1 matches at 12 bases. V shed 8 bases, J shed 9 bases, and the junction held 8 bases outside the gene matches. The CDR3 consists of 14 residues. Per the germline V gene, CDR1 is MNHEY and CDR2 is SVGAGI. The CDR3 sequence: CASFFGTGGFEQFF. The CDR3, as DNA: TGTGCCAGCTTCTTCGGGACAGGGGGCTTTGAGCAGTTCTTC.

This clonotype was detected ten times or more. The chain couples TRBV2 to TRBJ1-1; D gene unclear. CDR1 and CDR2 (germline): SNHLY, FYNNEI. The CDR3 is made up of 12 amino acids. Trimming stripped 7 bases from V and 5 bases from J, with 11 bases between. The CDR3 loop reads CASTSRKTEAFF. CDR3 nucleotide sequence: TGTGCCAGCACTTCTAGGAAGACTGAAGCTTTCTTT.

This rearrangement joins TRBV29-1 to TRBJ2-5; 12 nucleotides align to TRBD2. V shed 4 bases and J 5 bases; nucleotides not matched to a gene: 11. Germline V gene lookup returns CDR1 SQVTM and CDR2 ANQGSEA. The CDR3 is 16 residues long. The CDR3 protein is CSVVLRTSGRIETQYF. In nucleotides, the CDR3 is TGCAGCGTTGTACTCCGCACTAGCGGGAGGATTGAGACCCAGTACTTC.

For the CDR3, the DNA is TGTGCCAGCAGCCCCTGGACAGGGGGAAATAATTCACCCCTCCACTTT. It yields the protein CASSPWTGGNNSPLHF. The V gene is TRBV7-9, the J gene TRBJ1-6, with 10 bases that match TRBD1. The CDR3 spans 16 residues. Trimming cost V 5 bases and J 5 bases; bases outside gene matches: 6. Germline V lookup: CDR1 SEHNR, CDR2 FQNEAQ (reference sequence).

This clonotype showed up many times. The chain combines TRBV20-1 with TRBJ2-1; D is unresolved. The V gene lost 4 bases and the J gene lost 10 bases, with 8 bases spanning the gap. The CDR3 has 10 residues. The germline V gene encodes CDR1 DFQATT and CDR2 SNEGSKA (reference sequence). CDR3 nucleotides: TGCAGTGCTACTAAGAGAGAGCAGTTCTTC. Translation: CSATKREQFF.

This clonotype is medium-sized within its sample. V gene TRBV4-1 combines with J gene TRBJ2-1, with D hard to call. Germline V gene lookup returns CDR1 MGHRA and CDR2 YSYEKL. The CDR3 sequence is 14 residues long. V dropped 0 bases and J dropped 5 bases, with 8 bases sitting between them. The CDR3: CASSQDFTDNEQFF. The CDR3 nucleotides are TGCGCCAGCAGCCAAGATTTTACCGACAATGAGCAGTTCTTC.

For this clonotype: A far larger clone is off by one base, so a read error is likely. Without the conserved terminal phenylalanine or tryptophan, this CDR3 likely stems from a read error. The chain couples TRBV12-3 or TRBV12-4 to TRBJ2-1; maybe TRBD2 (5 bases). The CDR3 consists of 16 residues. Trimming removed 6 bases from V and 0 bases from J, with 15 bases in between. This CDR3 reads CASSPSRTYSYNEQFL. Here the CDR3 DNA reads TGTGCCAGCAGCCCTAGCAGGACTTACTCCTACAATGAGCAGTTCCTC.

A remark on this clonotype: A far larger clone lies a single base away; this is likely a read error. The genes are TRBV12-3 or TRBV12-4 and TRBJ1-1; a weak D match, TRBD1 (5 bases). This CDR3 comprises 15 residues. The V end lost 7 bases, the J end lost 4 bases, and 19 bases lay between the germline ends. CDR3 amino acids: CASNLRSPGGTEAFF. Written as DNA, the CDR3 is TGTGCCAGCAACCTTAGAAGCCCGGGGGGCACTGAAGCTTTCTTT.

The chain couples TRBV4-2 to TRBJ2-7, with no clear D. In germline, CDR1 is LGHNA, CDR2 YNFKEQ. Trimming took off 1 base at V and 7 bases at J, with 17 bases between the two ends. CDR3 length: 15 amino acids. The CDR3 here is CASSQVPRPLGEQYF. CDR3 nucleotide sequence: TGTGCCAGCAGCCAAGTCCCCAGGCCTCTGGGGGAGCAGTACTTC.

This chain connects TRBV7-2 to TRBJ2-3; D unclear. Trimming removed 0 bases at V and 5 bases at J, with 6 bases between. CDR3 length: 13 amino acids. CDR1 is SGHTA, CDR2 FQGNSA, per germline. Here the CDR3 reads CASSLAAGDTQYF. CDR3 in DNA: TGTGCCAGCAGCTTAGCGGCAGGAGATACGCAGTATTTT. The variable domain in full, completed from reference TRBV7-2 and TRBJ2-3, reads GAGVSQSPSNKVTEKGKDVELRCDPISGHTALYWYRQSLGQGLEFLIYFQGNSAPDKSGLPSDRFSAERTGGSVSTLTIQRTQQEDSAVYLCASSLAAGDTQYFGPGTRLTVL.